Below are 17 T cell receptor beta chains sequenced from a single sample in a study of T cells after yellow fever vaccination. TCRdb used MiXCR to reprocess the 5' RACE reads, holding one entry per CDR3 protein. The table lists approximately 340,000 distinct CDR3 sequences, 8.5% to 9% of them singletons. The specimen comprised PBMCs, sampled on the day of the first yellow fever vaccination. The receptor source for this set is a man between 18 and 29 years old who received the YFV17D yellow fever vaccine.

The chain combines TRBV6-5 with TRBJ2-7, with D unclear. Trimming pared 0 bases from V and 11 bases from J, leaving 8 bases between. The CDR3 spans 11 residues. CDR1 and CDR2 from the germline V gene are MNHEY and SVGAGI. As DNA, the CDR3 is TGTGCCAGCAGTTACTCGAGCAATGAGTACTTC. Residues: CASSYSSNEYF.

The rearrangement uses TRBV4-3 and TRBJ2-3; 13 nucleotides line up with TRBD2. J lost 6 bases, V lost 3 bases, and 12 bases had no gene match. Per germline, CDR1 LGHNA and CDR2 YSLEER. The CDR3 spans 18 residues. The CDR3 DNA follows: TGCGCCAGCAGCCACCGCGGACTAGCGGGGGTTAGGGGGGATACGCAGTATTTT. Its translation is CASSHRGLAGVRGDTQYF.

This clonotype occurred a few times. CDR3 coding DNA: TGTGCCAGCAGCACCAGACTGACCGGGACAGGCAATTCACCCCTCCACTTT. It translates to CASSTRLTGTGNSPLHF. The V and J genes are TRBV7-8 and TRBJ1-6; 8 bases match TRBD1. There are 17 residues in the CDR3. Germline V gene lookup returns CDR1 SGHVS and CDR2 FQNEAQ. After removal of 5 bases from V and 7 bases from J, the junction contained 13 bases not matched to a gene.

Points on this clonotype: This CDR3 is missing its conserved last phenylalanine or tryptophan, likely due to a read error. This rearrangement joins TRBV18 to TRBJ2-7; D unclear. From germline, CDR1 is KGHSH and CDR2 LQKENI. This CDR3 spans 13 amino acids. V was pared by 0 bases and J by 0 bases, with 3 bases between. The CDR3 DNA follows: TGTGCCAGCTCACCACCTCCCTCCTACGAGCAGTACTAC. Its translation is CASSPPPSYEQYY.

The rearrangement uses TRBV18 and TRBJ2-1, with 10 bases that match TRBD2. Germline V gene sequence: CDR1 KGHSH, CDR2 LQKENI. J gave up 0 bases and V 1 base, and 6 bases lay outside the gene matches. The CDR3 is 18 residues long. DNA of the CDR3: TGTGCCAGCTCACCACGAGCGGGGGGGACTGGCTCCTACAATGAGCAGTTCTTC. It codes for CASSPRAGGTGSYNEQFF.

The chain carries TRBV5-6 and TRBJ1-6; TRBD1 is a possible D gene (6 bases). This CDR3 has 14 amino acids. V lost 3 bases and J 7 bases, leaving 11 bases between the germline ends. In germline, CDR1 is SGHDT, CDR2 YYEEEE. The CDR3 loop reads CASSYREDNSPLHF. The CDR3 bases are TGTGCCAGCAGCTACAGGGAGGACAATTCACCCCTCCACTTT. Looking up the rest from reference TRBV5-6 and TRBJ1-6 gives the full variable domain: DAGVTQSPTHLIKTRGQQVTLRCSPKSGHDTVSWYQQALGQGPQFIFQYYEEEERQRGNFPDRFSGHQFPNYSSELNVNALLLGDSALYLCASSYREDNSPLHFGNGTRLTVT.

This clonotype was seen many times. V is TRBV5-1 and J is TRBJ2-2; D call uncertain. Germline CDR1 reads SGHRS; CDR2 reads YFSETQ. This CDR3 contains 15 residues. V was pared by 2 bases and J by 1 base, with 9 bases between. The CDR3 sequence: CASSFHELNTGELFF. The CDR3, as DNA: TGCGCCAGCAGCTTTCATGAACTGAACACCGGGGAGCTGTTTTTT.

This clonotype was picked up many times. CDR3 region: CASERLGYNEQFF. CDR3 DNA: TGTGCCAGCGAGCGGTTAGGGTACAATGAGCAGTTCTTC. The chain combines TRBV6-5 with TRBJ2-1, with D perhaps TRBD2 (5 bases). Germline V gene data show CDR1 as MNHEY and CDR2 as SVGAGI. The CDR3 has 13 amino acids. Between the trimmed V and J ends, which lost 8 bases and 4 bases, there was a span of 12 bases.

Written as DNA, the CDR3 is TGTGCCAGCAGCTTATCTGTAGAGGACATTCAGTACTTC. Translated: CASSLSVEDIQYF. The rearrangement links TRBV7-9 to TRBJ2-4; D gene uncertain. Germline-derived CDR1 and CDR2 are SEHNR and FQNEAQ (reference sequence). The length of the CDR3 is 13 residues. The V gene lost 2 bases and the J gene lost 8 bases, with 10 bases spanning the gap.

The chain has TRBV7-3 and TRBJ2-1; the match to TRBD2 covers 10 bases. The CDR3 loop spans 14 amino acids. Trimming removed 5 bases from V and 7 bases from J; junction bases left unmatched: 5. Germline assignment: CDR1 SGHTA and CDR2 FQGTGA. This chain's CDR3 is CASSKRGGTNEQFF. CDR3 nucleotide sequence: TGTGCCAGCAGCAAGCGGGGGGGGACGAATGAGCAGTTCTTC.

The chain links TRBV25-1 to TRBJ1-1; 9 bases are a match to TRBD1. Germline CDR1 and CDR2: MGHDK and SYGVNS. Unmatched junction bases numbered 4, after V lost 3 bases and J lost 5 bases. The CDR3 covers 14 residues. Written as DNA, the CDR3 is TGTGCCAGCAGTGACGTCGGACAGGGGACTGAAGCTTTCTTT. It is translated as CASSDVGQGTEAFF.

The CDR3 reads CASSPQGQNNQPQHF. In DNA, the CDR3 is TGTGCCAGCAGTCCCCAGGGACAGAATAATCAGCCCCAGCATTTT. The chain has TRBV12-3 or TRBV12-4 and TRBJ1-5; 7 nucleotides agree with TRBD1. The ends lost 5 bases at V and 4 bases at J; junction bases unmatched: 8. The CDR3 runs to 15 residues.

In nucleotides, the CDR3 is TGTGCCAGCAGTTTAGAAGGACACGAGCAGTACGTC. Protein product: CASSLEGHEQYV. This rearrangement joins TRBV12-3 or TRBV12-4 to TRBJ2-7; D is uncertain. CDR3 length: 12 amino acids. Trimming took 1 base from V and 5 from J, leaving 6 bases between them.

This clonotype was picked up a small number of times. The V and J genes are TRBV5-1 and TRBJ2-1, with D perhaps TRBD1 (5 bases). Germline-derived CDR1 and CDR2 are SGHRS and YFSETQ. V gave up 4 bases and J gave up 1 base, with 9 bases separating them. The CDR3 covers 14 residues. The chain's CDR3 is CASSADTSYNEQFF. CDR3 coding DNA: TGCGCCAGCAGCGCGGACACGTCCTACAATGAGCAGTTCTTC.

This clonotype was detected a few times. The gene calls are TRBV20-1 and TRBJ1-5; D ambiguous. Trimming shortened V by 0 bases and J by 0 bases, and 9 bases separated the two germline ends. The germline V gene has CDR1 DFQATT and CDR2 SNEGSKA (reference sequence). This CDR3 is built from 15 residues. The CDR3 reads CSAREAQGSNQPQHF. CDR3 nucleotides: TGCAGTGCTAGAGAGGCTCAAGGTAGCAATCAGCCCCAGCATTTT.

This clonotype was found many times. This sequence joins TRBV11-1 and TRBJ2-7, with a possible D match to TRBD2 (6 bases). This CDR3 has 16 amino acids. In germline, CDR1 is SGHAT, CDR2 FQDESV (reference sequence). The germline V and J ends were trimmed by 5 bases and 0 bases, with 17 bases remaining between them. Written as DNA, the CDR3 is TGTGCCAGCAGCGACCGTGGAGGGAAGAGCTCCTACGAGCAGTACTTC. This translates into CASSDRGGKSSYEQYF.

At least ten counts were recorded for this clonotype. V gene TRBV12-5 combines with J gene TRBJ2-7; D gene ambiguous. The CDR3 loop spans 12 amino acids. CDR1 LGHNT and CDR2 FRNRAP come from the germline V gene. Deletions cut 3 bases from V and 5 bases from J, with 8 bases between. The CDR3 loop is CASGFRLDEQYF. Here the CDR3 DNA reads TGTGCTAGTGGTTTTAGGTTGGACGAGCAGTACTTC.